This T cell receptor beta chain was identified in a study of T cell responses to AZD1222 COVID-19 vaccine. Findings of the study overall: Spike-specific TCR breadth rose after two AZD1222 doses, and depth rose as well. No day 14 peak samples; only post-peak repertoires were characterized.

This clone has only a few counts. Its antigen is as yet unknown. The CDR3 is 13 amino acids. V was shortened by 3 bases and J by 3 bases, with 9 bases between the two germline ends. Germline loops: CDR1 MNHNY, CDR2 SVGAGI (reference sequence). Generated by immunoSEQ multiplex PCR, the TCRdb table keeps only in-frame clones and is missing some. There are 140,000 to 150,000 clones in the sample; about 93% occur only once, and under 2% lies in the top ten. The TCR was taken from an adult in good health. The specimen was peripheral blood, collected on day 0 of AZD1222 vaccination. This chain connects TRBV6-6 to TRBJ2-7, with a tentative D call TRBD2 (6 bases). The CDR3 loop is CASSYAAGYEQYF. The CDR3 DNA is TGTGCCAGCAGTTATGCAGCGGGCTACGAGCAGTACTTC.